This T cell receptor beta chain was recorded in a study of cytomegalovirus exposure and HLA in healthy donors. Study as a whole: The early release's HLA-typed donors yielded about 85 million unique TCRs.

13 Jbeta primers and 60 Vbeta primers were used for the PCR. Generated by immunoSEQ multiplex PCR, the TCRdb table keeps only in-frame clones and is missing some. The profile covers about 96,000 clones, with about four fifths appearing a single time and less than 15% taken by the ten largest. Notes on this clone: Antigen unknown.

Study conclusions and caveats: Segments of the TCR beta V type were, in most cases, productive about 87% or about 30% of the time in an earlier analysis.

V was trimmed by 1 base and J by 11 bases, leaving 17 bases between them. Germline CDR1 SQVTM, CDR2 ANQGSEA. This CDR3 has 13 amino acids. V and J are TRBV29-1 and TRBJ2-5; the D gene is possibly TRBD2 (5 bases). This clonotype was obtained from a woman aged 65 to 85 in good health and CMV-seropositive. Sample: PBMCs. The CDR3 spells CSVEVLGGFEQYF. In DNA form, the CDR3 reads TGCAGCGTTGAAGTATTGGGCGGGTTTGAGCAGTACTTC.